Shown below are 2 T cell receptor beta chains from a single sample sequenced in a study of blood T cell repertoires in COVID-19. Sequencing used immunoSEQ multiplex PCR; TCRdb keeps in-frame clones, though not all of them. The top ten hold about 0.54% of the sample, which has roughly 190,000 clones, around 90% seen once. The sample taken for sequencing was peripheral blood. The receptors come from a man aged 45-65 years with acute or convalescent COVID-19.

V usage is TRBV6-5 and J usage is TRBJ1-1; D is uncertain. Looked up from germline, CDR1 is MNHEY and CDR2 is SVGAGI. This CDR3 spans 14 amino acids. V was trimmed by 8 bases and J by 2 bases, leaving 15 bases between them. The CDR3 spells CASGRLDYNTEAFF. CDR3 bases: TGTGCCAGCGGAAGGTTGGACTATAACACTGAAGCTTTCTTT.

The V call is TRBV6-7, the J call TRBJ2-7, with D hard to call. TRBV6-7 counts as an open reading frame of uncertain function. The CDR3 runs 12 residues. Trimming stripped 7 bases from V and 1 base from J, with 8 bases between. CDR3 DNA sequence: TGTGCCAGCACCCACGGGTCCTACGAGCAGTACGTC. Encoded protein: CASTHGSYEQYV.